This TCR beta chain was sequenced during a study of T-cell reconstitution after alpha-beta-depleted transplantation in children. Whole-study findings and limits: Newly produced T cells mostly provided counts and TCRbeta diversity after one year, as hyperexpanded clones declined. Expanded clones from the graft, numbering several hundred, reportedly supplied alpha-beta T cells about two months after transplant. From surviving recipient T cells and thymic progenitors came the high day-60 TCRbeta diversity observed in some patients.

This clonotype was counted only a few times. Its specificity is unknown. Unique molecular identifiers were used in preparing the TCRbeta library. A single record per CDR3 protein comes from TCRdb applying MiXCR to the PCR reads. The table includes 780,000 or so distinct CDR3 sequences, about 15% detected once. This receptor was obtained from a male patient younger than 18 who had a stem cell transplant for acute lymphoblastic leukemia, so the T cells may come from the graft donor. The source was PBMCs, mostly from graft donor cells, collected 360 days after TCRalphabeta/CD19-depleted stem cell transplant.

Here the CDR3 DNA reads TGTGCCAGCAGCGCACACGGGGGGAGGACGGACTACACCTTC. This sequence encodes CASSAHGGRTDYTF. The V gene is TRBV9, the J gene TRBJ1-2; TRBD1 is a possible D gene (5 bases). CDR3 size: 14 residues. Looked up from germline, CDR1 is SGDLS and CDR2 is YYNGEE. The V end was cut by 3 bases, the J end by 10 bases, with 19 bases between.